These 19 T cell receptor beta chains share one sample of origin, sequenced in a study of blood T cell repertoires in COVID-19. Some clones are missing from TCRdb's copy, which holds only in-frame ones; the method was immunoSEQ multiplex PCR. The sample holds about 220,000 clones, nearly 90% seen once. The sequencing input was PBMCs or T cells enriched from blood (not recorded which). Receptor source: a man aged 30 to 39 who had been exposed to COVID-19.

The rearrangement joins TRBV9 to TRBJ2-3; TRBD2 matches 8 bases. Per germline, CDR1 SGDLS and CDR2 YYNGEE. Germline trimming cut 2 bases from V and 2 bases from J; bases unmatched to any gene: 4. The CDR3 is 15 residues long. The CDR3 here is CASSVIAGPTDTQYF. CDR3 DNA: TGTGCCAGCAGCGTTATAGCGGGGCCCACAGATACGCAGTATTTT.

This chain links TRBV5-1 with TRBJ2-2, with D possibly TRBD2 on 6 matching bases. Germline-derived CDR1 and CDR2 are SGHRS and YFSETQ. V lost 3 bases and J lost 7, with 19 bases in between. This CDR3 is built from 16 residues. The CDR3 spells CASSYLPGLGIGELFF. CDR3 nucleotide sequence: TGCGCCAGCAGCTACCTACCGGGACTCGGAATCGGGGAGCTGTTTTTT.

The genes are TRBV30 and TRBJ2-7; perhaps TRBD2 as D (6 bases). This CDR3 spans 11 amino acids. Germline CDR1 and CDR2: GTSNPN and SVGIG (reference sequence). The CDR3 sequence is CASARDLEQYF. Written as DNA, the CDR3 is TGTGCGTCGGCCCGGGACTTGGAGCAGTACTTC.

V is TRBV11-3 and J is TRBJ2-1; TRBD2 agrees at 10 bases. V lost 0 bases to trimming and J lost 9 bases; unmatched junction nucleotides: 5. This CDR3 region has 15 residues. Germline CDR1 and CDR2: SGHNT and YENEEA. CDR3 region: CASSLEAGGLGEQFF. The CDR3 bases are TGTGCCAGCAGCTTAGAAGCGGGGGGGCTCGGTGAGCAGTTCTTC.

The CDR3 region has the DNA TGTGCCAGCTCTAGGGGGTTGGACTCTCTTTTGAACACCGGGGAGCTGTTTTTT. Amino acid sequence: CASSRGLDSLLNTGELFF. The chain couples TRBV19 to TRBJ2-2, with D tentatively TRBD1 (6 bases). Germline lookup yields CDR1 LNHDA and CDR2 SQIVND (reference sequence). CDR3 length: 18 residues. Trimming removed 9 bases from V and 1 base from J, with 24 bases in between.

The CDR3 DNA reads as TGCGCCAGCAGTCCTAGACCGGGACAGGGCCGAGATGAGCAGTTCTTC. Residues: CASSPRPGQGRDEQFF. The V and J genes are TRBV4-1 and TRBJ2-1; 9 nucleotides match TRBD1. This CDR3 comprises 16 residues. Germline CDR1 and CDR2: MGHRA and YSYEKL. The V and J ends lost 6 bases and 8 bases, in that order; junction bases with no gene match: 14.

This clone was counted only a few times. The V gene is TRBV12-5, the J gene TRBJ2-7, with TRBD1 identical over 8 bases. Per the germline V gene, CDR1 is LGHNT and CDR2 is FRNRAP. The CDR3 is 17 residues long. The ends lost 6 bases at V and 7 bases at J; junction bases unmatched: 20. CDR3 sequence: CASGQKTDRDRLREQYF. DNA for the CDR3: TGTGCTAGTGGCCAAAAGACGGATCGGGACAGGCTACGGGAGCAGTACTTC. The full variable domain, in which reference TRBV12-5 and TRBJ2-7 provide the parts outside the CDR3, is DARVTQTPRHKVTEMGQEVTMRCQPILGHNTVFWYRQTMMQGLELLAYFRNRAPLDDSGMPKDRFSAEMPDATLATLKIQPSEPRDSAVYFCASGQKTDRDRLREQYFGPGTRLTVT.

The CDR3 nucleotides are TGTGCCAGCACCGGGACAGGGACCTACGAGCAGTACTTC. Translated, it gives CASTGTGTYEQYF. The chain is built from TRBV13 and TRBJ2-7; 9 nucleotides match TRBD1. In germline, CDR1 is PRHDT, CDR2 FYEKMQ (reference sequence). The CDR3 consists of 13 residues. J lost 2 bases, V lost 7 bases, and 3 bases had no gene match.

This chain connects TRBV10-3 to TRBJ1-6; no clear D gene. Germline values: CDR1 ENHRY, CDR2 SYGVKD. The V end was cut by 7 bases, the J end by 0 bases, with 10 bases between. The CDR3 contains 15 residues. CDR3 sequence reads: CAIKDTSSYNSPLHF. The CDR3 DNA follows: TGTGCCATCAAAGACACTAGCTCCTATAATTCACCCCTCCACTTT.

The chain has TRBV2 and TRBJ2-5; possible D gene TRBD2, 6 bases. Germline CDR1 reads SNHLY; CDR2 reads FYNNEI. The CDR3 consists of 14 residues. Deletions cut 6 bases from V and 9 bases from J, with 20 bases between. The CDR3 bases are TGTGCCAGCAGCCCTGGCGGGACCGTACCTGCCCAGTACTTC. Translated, it gives CASSPGGTVPAQYF.

The chain is built from TRBV21-1 and TRBJ1-6. TRBV21-1 counts as a pseudogene. The CDR3 length is 15 residues. CDR3 coding DNA: TGTGCCAGCAGCAAAGCTTCAGAGGACTGTTCACCCCTCCACTTT. It translates to CASSKASEDCSPLHF.

V and J are TRBV7-2 and TRBJ2-7; D perhaps matches TRBD1 (5 bases). Per the germline V gene, CDR1 is SGHTA and CDR2 is FQGNSA. This CDR3 spans 13 amino acids. The ends were cut back, 1 base at V and 5 bases at J, with 9 bases in the middle. The CDR3 loop is CASSLEQGDEQYF. The DNA of the CDR3 is TGTGCCAGCAGCTTAGAGCAGGGTGACGAGCAGTACTTC.

This chain links TRBV6-5 with TRBJ2-7; 9 bases map to TRBD1. With 3 bases clipped from V and 3 bases from J, the junction kept 9 bases outside the gene matches. This CDR3 has 16 residues. Germline-derived CDR1 and CDR2 are MNHEY and SVGAGI. As DNA, the CDR3 is TGTGCCAGCAGTTATAGTTGGGACAGGGTCGTCTACGAGCAGTACTTC. Translation: CASSYSWDRVVYEQYF.

This clone was detected once. The rearrangement joins TRBV5-1 to TRBJ2-7, with D perhaps matching TRBD1 (5 bases). From germline, CDR1 is SGHRS and CDR2 YFSETQ. V lost 6 bases and J lost 4, with 8 bases in between. The CDR3 contains 11 residues. The CDR3 sequence is CASNQGYEQYF. Here the CDR3 DNA reads TGCGCCAGCAACCAGGGTTACGAGCAGTACTTC.

This clone was seen more than once but under ten times. V and J are TRBV6-4 and TRBJ2-5; maybe TRBD2 (5 bases). Germline V gives CDR1 MRHNA, CDR2 SNTAGT. The CDR3 runs 14 residues. Between the trimmed V and J ends, which lost 3 bases and 7 bases, there was a span of 15 bases. The CDR3 region is CASSEGSEGGTQYF. CDR3 nucleotides: TGTGCCAGCAGTGAGGGGTCTGAGGGCGGGACCCAGTACTTC.

The genes are TRBV4-3 and TRBJ2-2, with TRBD1 identical over 10 bases. V shed 5 bases, J shed 4 bases, and the junction held 4 bases outside the gene matches. In germline, CDR1 is LGHNA, CDR2 YSLEER. The CDR3 spans 15 residues. CDR3 nucleotides: TGCGCCAGCAGCTTTCGGACAGGGGGCACCGGGGAGCTGTTTTTT. It yields the protein CASSFRTGGTGELFF.

The chain employs TRBV27 and TRBJ1-1, with no clear D. The CDR3 loop spans 17 amino acids. Germline CDR1 is MNHEY and CDR2 is SMNVEV (reference sequence). Between the trimmed V and J ends, which lost 4 bases and 1 base, there was a span of 19 bases. The CDR3 sequence: CASSSDPSGLPNTEAFF. The CDR3 coding sequence is TGTGCCAGCAGTTCTGACCCTAGCGGACTCCCGAACACTGAAGCTTTCTTT.

The chain recombines TRBV5-1 with TRBJ2-5; 8 nucleotides line up with TRBD1. V was clipped by 4 bases and J by 4 bases; unmatched bases: 9. The CDR3 is 15 amino acids. Germline CDR1 reads SGHRS; CDR2 reads YFSETQ. The CDR3 DNA reads as TGCGCCAGCAGCCTAATGACAGGGGAATCAGAGACCCAGTACTTC. Protein: CASSLMTGESETQYF.

CDR3 DNA: TGTGCCAGCAGTTACTCGGGGGGGAGAAATGGCTACACCTTC. Its protein is CASSYSGGRNGYTF. The chain carries TRBV6-5 and TRBJ1-2, with a possible D match to TRBD1 (5 bases). V lost 0 bases and J lost 6, with 11 bases in between. Germline-derived CDR1 and CDR2 are MNHEY and SVGAGI. The CDR3 covers 14 residues.